This entry lists 30 T cell receptor beta chains sequenced from one sample in a study of T cell repertoires in cytomegalovirus infection (dated by TCRdb to about 2019). This sample was sequenced with an Illumina HiSeq 1500. TCRdb handled the public reads itself, with Q25 trimming in fastp and clone calling in MiXCR, and kept productive beta chains. Rows merge per CDR3 protein into single entries with the most common DNA and genes. The sample profile shows around 210,000 distinct CDR3 sequences; around 6.6% of them were found once. In total, the top ten clones hold less than 7.5% of the sample. Sequenced material: PBMCs. Source of these receptors: a human donor in good health (CMV status not recorded). Some clones in this sample may be carry-over from other donors' samples.

The chain couples TRBV12-5 to TRBJ1-5; 7 nucleotides agree with TRBD1. The CDR3 covers 17 residues. The germline V gene encodes CDR1 LGHNT and CDR2 FRNRAP. J gave up 4 bases and V 2 bases, and 11 bases lay outside the gene matches. The CDR3 bases are TGTGCTAGTGGTTTGCAAAATGTGGGACAGTCGAATCAGCCCCAGCATTTT. Encoded protein: CASGLQNVGQSNQPQHF.

This clonotype was counted at least ten times. In DNA form, the CDR3 reads TGCAGCGTTGTTTGGGGGGGCAGAGACTACGAGCAGTACTTC. This sequence encodes CSVVWGGRDYEQYF. This rearrangement joins TRBV29-1 to TRBJ2-7; D may be TRBD2 (7 bases). The V end lost 4 bases, the J end lost 3 bases, and 16 bases lay between the germline ends. Germline V gene lookup returns CDR1 SQVTM and CDR2 ANQGSEA. The CDR3 loop spans 14 amino acids.

This clonotype was observed many times. The chain employs TRBV12-3 or TRBV12-4 and TRBJ1-1, with D possibly being TRBD1 (5 bases). This CDR3 spans 13 amino acids. Trimming removed 6 bases at V and 1 base at J, with 9 bases between. This CDR3 reads CASRPGQNTEAFF. As DNA, the CDR3 is TGTGCCAGCAGGCCCGGACAGAACACTGAAGCTTTCTTT.

This clonotype was counted many times. The chain is built from TRBV12-3 or TRBV12-4 and TRBJ1-2, with D possibly being TRBD1 (5 bases). The CDR3 is made up of 13 amino acids. V was shortened by 6 bases and J by 4 bases, with 12 bases between the two germline ends. In DNA form, the CDR3 reads TGTGCCAGCAGCCGACAGAACCGCTATGGCTACACCTTC. Protein: CASSRQNRYGYTF.

This clonotype has just a few counts. The genes are TRBV19 and TRBJ2-7; TRBD1 matches 12 bases. The length of the CDR3 is 16 residues. The V and J ends lost 3 bases and 7 bases, in that order; junction bases with no gene match: 10. CDR1 is LNHDA, CDR2 SQIVND, per germline (reference sequence). The CDR3, as DNA: TGTGCCAGTAGTATCCTCCGGGGACAGGGGGCGCGAGAGCAGTACTTC. Translated: CASSILRGQGAREQYF.

This clonotype was recorded many times. CDR3 bases: TGTGCCAGCAGTTACACCGGGGGGCCCGTTCACGAGCAGTACTTC. It is translated as CASSYTGGPVHEQYF. This sequence joins TRBV7-9 and TRBJ2-7, with D perhaps TRBD2 (7 bases). V dropped 6 bases and J dropped 5 bases, with 20 bases sitting between them. The germline V gene encodes CDR1 SEHNR and CDR2 FQNEAQ (reference sequence). The CDR3 totals 15 residues.

This chain links TRBV20-1 with TRBJ2-5; the match to TRBD2 covers 9 bases. J was trimmed by 4 bases and V by 8 bases; bases with no gene match: 17. CDR1 and CDR2 from the germline V gene are DFQATT and SNEGSKA (reference sequence). The CDR3 has 16 amino acids. CDR3 amino acids: CSKLAKGGGARETQYF. The DNA of the CDR3 is TGCAGTAAATTAGCCAAGGGCGGGGGGGCCAGAGAGACCCAGTACTTC.

The V and J genes are TRBV20-1 and TRBJ1-6; D gene uncertain. The CDR3 is 14 amino acids. In germline, CDR1 is DFQATT, CDR2 SNEGSKA (reference sequence). Trimming left V 6 bases short and J 0 bases short, with 9 bases between. In nucleotides, the CDR3 is TGCAGTGCCCCTTCGAGCTCCTATAATTCACCCCTCCACTTT. Its protein is CSAPSSSYNSPLHF.

The chain uses TRBV20-1 and TRBJ1-1; D gene ambiguous. Germline-derived CDR1 and CDR2 are DFQATT and SNEGSKA (reference sequence). V lost 6 bases and J 1 base, leaving 15 bases between the germline ends. The CDR3 spans 14 residues. The DNA of the CDR3 is TGCAGTGCCCGACGGACGGGCGGGAACACTGAAGCTTTCTTT. Protein sequence: CSARRTGGNTEAFF.

In this sample, this clonotype turned up many times. This sequence joins TRBV7-9 and TRBJ2-2; D is possibly TRBD1 or TRBD2 (5 bases each). Germline CDR1 SEHNR, CDR2 FQNEAQ (reference sequence). V lost 2 bases to trimming and J lost 6 bases, with 16 bases between them. The CDR3 loop spans 16 amino acids. As DNA, the CDR3 is TGTGCCAGCAGCTTACCGCCCGGGGCTGTGTCCGGGGAGCTGTTTTTT. It encodes CASSLPPGAVSGELFF.

This clonotype came up many times. This chain connects TRBV4-3 to TRBJ2-2; D ambiguous. The germline gives CDR1 LGHNA, CDR2 YSLEER. Trimming removed 0 bases at V and 1 base at J, with 9 bases between. This CDR3 is built from 16 residues. CDR3: CASSQDRRRNTGELFF. CDR3 sequence (DNA): TGCGCCAGCAGCCAAGATCGCCGCAGGAACACCGGGGAGCTGTTTTTT.

CDR3 DNA: TGTGCCATCAGTGGACAGGGGGCCGGTACCGGGGAGCTGTTTTTT. Protein product: CAISGQGAGTGELFF. This chain links TRBV10-3 with TRBJ2-2, with 10 bases lining up with TRBD1. CDR1 ENHRY and CDR2 SYGVKD come from the germline V gene. With V trimmed by 4 bases and J by 5 bases, 4 bases remained unmatched. This CDR3 is 15 amino acids long.

The table lists this clonotype with a few counts. This rearrangement joins TRBV5-1 to TRBJ2-2, with TRBD2 matching over 9 bases. The CDR3 is 16 residues long. Trimming removed 4 bases from V and 6 bases from J; junction bases left unmatched: 10. The germline CDR1 and CDR2 sequences are SGHRS and YFSETQ. CDR3 amino acids: CASSPTLAGFAGELFF. DNA for the CDR3: TGCGCCAGCAGCCCAACCCTAGCGGGGTTTGCCGGGGAGCTGTTTTTT.

There are many counts of this clonotype. The rearrangement uses TRBV28 and TRBJ1-1, with TRBD1 identical over 7 bases. The CDR3 extends over 15 amino acids. Trimming removed 5 bases from V and 5 bases from J; junction bases left unmatched: 11. From germline, CDR1 is MDHEN and CDR2 SYDVKM. As DNA, the CDR3 is TGTGCCAGCAGTCCCGCGACAGGGAGGAGAACTGAAGCTTTCTTT. This encodes CASSPATGRRTEAFF.

This clonotype was seen at least ten times. This rearrangement joins TRBV2 to TRBJ2-4; D call uncertain. The CDR3 contains 14 residues. V shed 6 bases and J shed 8 bases, with 17 bases lying between them. Germline V lookup: CDR1 SNHLY, CDR2 FYNNEI. As DNA, the CDR3 is TGTGCCAGCAGGATGGACGGGTGGAAGGACATTCAGTACTTC. Translation gives CASRMDGWKDIQYF.

This clonotype was observed many times. V and J are TRBV7-2 and TRBJ2-1; D might be TRBD1 (6 bases). The CDR3 runs to 13 residues. In germline, CDR1 is SGHTA, CDR2 FQGNSA. V was cut by 5 bases and J by 9 bases, with 14 bases left in between. The CDR3 protein is CASSGGRSGEQFF. The CDR3 DNA follows: TGTGCCAGCAGCGGGGGCCGGTCGGGTGAGCAGTTCTTC.

The gene calls are TRBV9 and TRBJ1-5; D possibly corresponds to TRBD1 (6 bases). CDR1 SGDLS and CDR2 YYNGEE come from the germline V gene. The CDR3 is 14 residues long. V lost 3 bases and J 1 base, leaving 8 bases between the germline ends. The CDR3 region has the DNA TGTGCCAGCAGCGATGGACAGAGCAATCAGCCCCAGCATTTT. Translating it yields CASSDGQSNQPQHF.

This clonotype was counted at least ten times. The chain recombines TRBV2 with TRBJ1-6; possibly TRBD1 for D (5 bases). CDR1 is SNHLY and CDR2 is FYNNEI in the germline V gene. The CDR3 length is 17 residues. V was cut by 5 bases and J by 9 bases, with 23 bases left in between. The chain's CDR3 is CASSFDRGLGEGSPLHF. The CDR3 nucleotides read TGTGCCAGCAGTTTCGACCGGGGCCTAGGAGAGGGTTCACCCCTCCACTTT.

This clonotype was detected ten times or more. The rearrangement uses TRBV6-5 and TRBJ1-1; maybe TRBD1 (5 bases). V was cut by 0 bases and J by 4 bases, with 15 bases left in between. The CDR3 extends over 16 amino acids. In germline, CDR1 is MNHEY, CDR2 SVGAGI. The CDR3 DNA follows: TGTGCCAGCAGTTACTCTGGTCAGGGTCCGGGCACTGAAGCTTTCTTT. Its translation: CASSYSGQGPGTEAFF.

The chain combines TRBV29-1 with TRBJ1-2; possible D gene TRBD1, 5 bases. CDR1 is SQVTM and CDR2 is ANQGSEA in the germline V gene. V was pared by 0 bases and J by 4 bases, with 12 bases between. This CDR3 has 14 residues. The CDR3 DNA reads TGCAGCGTTGAAGACGCGGGGCGGATCTATGGCTACACCTTC. This encodes CSVEDAGRIYGYTF.

This clonotype was seen many times. The chain employs TRBV2 and TRBJ2-5, with a possible D match to TRBD2 (5 bases). V lost 4 bases, J lost 1 base, and 10 bases lay in between. Germline V gene sequence: CDR1 SNHLY, CDR2 FYNNEI. This CDR3 is 14 amino acids long. CDR3 amino acids: CASSGRGGQETQYF. As DNA, the CDR3 is TGTGCCAGCAGTGGGAGAGGAGGCCAAGAGACCCAGTACTTC.

This clonotype was seen repeatedly, ten times or more. This sequence joins TRBV10-3 and TRBJ1-5; the match to TRBD1 covers 7 bases. V dropped 3 bases and J dropped 5; count of bases not matched to a gene: 4. Germline V gives CDR1 ENHRY, CDR2 SYGVKD. The CDR3 consists of 14 residues. In DNA, the CDR3 is TGTGCCATCAGTGAAGGACAGGTAGATCAGCCCCAGCATTTT. Its protein is CAISEGQVDQPQHF.

The CDR3 DNA follows: TGCAGCGTTGGACAGGGGGGCTATGGCTACACCTTC. It encodes CSVGQGGYGYTF. The chain joins TRBV29-1 to TRBJ1-2, with 9 bases lining up with TRBD1. CDR3 length: 12 residues. The V gene end was trimmed by 4 bases and the J gene end by 4 bases; junction bases not matched to a gene: 1. Germline V lookup: CDR1 SQVTM, CDR2 ANQGSEA.

This clonotype was seen many times. V usage is TRBV15 and J usage is TRBJ2-3, with 11 bases lining up with TRBD2. Trimming took 1 base from V and 1 from J; bases not matched to a gene: 1. CDR3 length: 16 amino acids. The V gene's germline CDR1 is LNHNV and CDR2 YYDKDF (reference sequence). The CDR3 DNA is TGTGCCACCAGCAGAGGACTAGCGGGGCGCACAGATACGCAGTATTTT. The encoded protein is CATSRGLAGRTDTQYF. Full variable domain (outside the CDR3, taken from reference TRBV15 and TRBJ2-3): DAMVIQNPRYQVTQFGKPVTLSCSQTLNHNVMYWYQQKSSQAPKLLFHYYDKDFNNEADTPDNFQSRRPNTSFCFLDIRSPGLGDTAMYLCATSRGLAGRTDTQYFGPGTRLTVL.

The chain joins TRBV20-1 to TRBJ2-5; no clear D. The CDR3 is 14 amino acids. V lost 3 bases and J 5 bases, leaving 16 bases between the germline ends. Germline CDR1 is DFQATT and CDR2 is SNEGSKA (reference sequence). CDR3 region: CSARDQRRAETQYF. The CDR3 region has the DNA TGCAGTGCTAGGGACCAGCGACGAGCGGAGACCCAGTACTTC.

This clonotype was seen at least ten times. This sequence joins TRBV5-5 and TRBJ2-3, with D perhaps matching TRBD2 (7 bases). The V gene lost 6 bases and the J gene lost 2 bases, with 16 bases spanning the gap. This CDR3 spans 15 amino acids. The germline V gene encodes CDR1 SGHKS and CDR2 YYEKEE (reference sequence). This CDR3 reads CASILRGAYTDTQYF. Here the CDR3 DNA reads TGTGCCAGCATCCTCCGGGGGGCTTACACAGATACGCAGTATTTT.

This clonotype has a count of ten or more. This sequence joins TRBV7-8 and TRBJ2-7, with D possibly being TRBD2 (7 bases). Looked up from germline, CDR1 is SGHVS and CDR2 is FQNEAQ. Deletions cut 1 base from V and 0 bases from J, with 10 bases between. The CDR3 is 15 amino acids. CDR3 nucleotide sequence: TGTGCCAGCAGCTTAGAGGGGGGGCCCTCCTACGAGCAGTACTTC. Protein product: CASSLEGGPSYEQYF.

The sample holds a few counts of this clonotype. The chain combines TRBV11-2 with TRBJ1-1; 7 nucleotides match TRBD1. Germline trimming cut 4 bases from V and 7 bases from J; bases unmatched to any gene: 9. Germline-derived CDR1 and CDR2 are SGHAT and FQNNGV. This CDR3 region has 14 residues. The chain's CDR3 is CASSYRTGGHEAFF. The CDR3 DNA is TGTGCCAGCAGCTACCGGACAGGAGGTCATGAAGCTTTCTTT.

This clonotype showed up many times. This rearrangement joins TRBV30 to TRBJ1-1, with D unclear. With 2 bases removed from V and 4 bases from J, the gap between germline ends came to 17 bases. The V gene's germline CDR1 is GTSNPN and CDR2 SVGIG (reference sequence). This CDR3 is 15 amino acids long. Here the CDR3 DNA reads TGTGCCTGGAGTATTAACAAGGGAGCGGTCACTGAAGCTTTCTTT. It translates to CAWSINKGAVTEAFF.

This clonotype was seen ten or more times. This chain links TRBV18 with TRBJ1-3; tentative D call: TRBD1 (5 bases). Looked up from germline, CDR1 is KGHSH and CDR2 is LQKENI. The ends were cut back, 0 bases at V and 0 bases at J, with 6 bases in the middle. The CDR3 consists of 15 residues. For the CDR3, the DNA is TGTGCCAGCTCACCACCGCAGGGCTCTGGAAACACCATATATTTT. It is translated as CASSPPQGSGNTIYF.